This T cell receptor (beta chain) was obtained from a study of T-cell memory formation after mild COVID-19. TCRdb passed the 5' RACE reads through MiXCR, listing each CDR3 protein once. The sample carries about 130,000 distinct CDR3 sequences, approximately 15% recorded once. The V end was cut by 5 bases, the J end by 9 bases, with 14 bases between. CDR3 length: 13 residues. This clonotype came up a few times. The sample comprised PBMCs or a T cell subset sorted from them (not recorded which). This chain links TRBV12-3 or TRBV12-4 with TRBJ2-1; D uncertain. The receptor's source is an adult woman who had mild COVID-19 (a few samples of this study predate the infection). Cell type and time point are not known. CDR3 bases: TGTGCCAGCAGTGCGTCGGAAAGTGGTGAGCAGTTCTTC. Protein product: CASSASESGEQFF.